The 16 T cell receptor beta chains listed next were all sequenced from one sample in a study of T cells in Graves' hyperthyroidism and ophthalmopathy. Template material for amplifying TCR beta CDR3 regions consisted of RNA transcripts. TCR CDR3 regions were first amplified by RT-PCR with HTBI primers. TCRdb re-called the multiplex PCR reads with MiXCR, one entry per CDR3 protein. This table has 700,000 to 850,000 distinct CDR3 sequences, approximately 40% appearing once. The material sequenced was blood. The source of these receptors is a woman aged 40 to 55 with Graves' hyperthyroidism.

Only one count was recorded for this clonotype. Here the CDR3 DNA reads TGTGCCAGCAGCCAGGACAGCAACACAGATACGCAGTATTTT. This sequence encodes CASSQDSNTDTQYF. The chain carries TRBV7-2 and TRBJ2-3; D is perhaps TRBD1 (6 bases). The CDR3 has 14 residues. The V end was cut by 5 bases, the J end by 2 bases, with 11 bases between. The germline V gene encodes CDR1 SGHTA and CDR2 FQGNSA. The whole variable domain, remainder taken from reference TRBV7-2 and TRBJ2-3, is GAGVSQSPSNKVTEKGKDVELRCDPISGHTALYWYRQSLGQGLEFLIYFQGNSAPDKSGLPSDRFSAERTGGSVSTLTIQRTQQEDSAVYLCASSQDSNTDTQYFGPGTRLTVL.

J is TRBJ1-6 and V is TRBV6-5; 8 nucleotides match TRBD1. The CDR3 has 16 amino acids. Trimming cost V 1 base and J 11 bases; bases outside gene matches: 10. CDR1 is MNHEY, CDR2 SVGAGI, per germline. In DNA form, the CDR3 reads TGTGCCAGCAGTTACTTAGGCAGGGGGCAAATTGCACCCCTCCACTTT. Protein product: CASSYLGRGQIAPLHF.

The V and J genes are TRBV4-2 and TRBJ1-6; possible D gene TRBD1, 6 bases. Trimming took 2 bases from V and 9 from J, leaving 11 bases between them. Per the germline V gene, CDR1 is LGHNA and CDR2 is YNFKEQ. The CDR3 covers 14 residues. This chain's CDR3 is CASSQTGAPSPLHF. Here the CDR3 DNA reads TGTGCCAGCAGCCAAACGGGGGCGCCTTCACCCCTCCACTTT.

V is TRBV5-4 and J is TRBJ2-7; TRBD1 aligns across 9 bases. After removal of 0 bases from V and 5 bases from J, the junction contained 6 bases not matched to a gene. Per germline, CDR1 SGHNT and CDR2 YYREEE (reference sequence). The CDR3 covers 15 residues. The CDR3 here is CASSLAGQGSDEQYF. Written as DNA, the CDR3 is TGTGCCAGCAGCTTGGCAGGACAGGGGTCCGACGAGCAGTACTTC.

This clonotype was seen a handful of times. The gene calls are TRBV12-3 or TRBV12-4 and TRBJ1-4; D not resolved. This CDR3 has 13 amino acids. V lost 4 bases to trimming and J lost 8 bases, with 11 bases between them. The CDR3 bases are TGTGCCAGCAGTTACCGCCTGGCCGAAAAACTGTTTTTT. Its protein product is CASSYRLAEKLFF.

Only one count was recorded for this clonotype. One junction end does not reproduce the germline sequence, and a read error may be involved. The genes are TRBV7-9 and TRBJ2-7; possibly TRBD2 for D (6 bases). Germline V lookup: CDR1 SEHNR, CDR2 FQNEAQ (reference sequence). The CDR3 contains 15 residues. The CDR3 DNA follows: TGTGCCAGCAGCCCACAAGGCGGGGTCTTCGACGAGCAGTCCTTC. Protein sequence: CASSPQGGVFDEQSF.

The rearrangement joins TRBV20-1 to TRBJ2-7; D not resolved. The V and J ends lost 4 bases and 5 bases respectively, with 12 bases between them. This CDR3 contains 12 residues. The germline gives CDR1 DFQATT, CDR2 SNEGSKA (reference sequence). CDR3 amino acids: CSAIQDRHEQYF. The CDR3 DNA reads TGCAGTGCTATCCAGGATCGGCACGAGCAGTACTTC.

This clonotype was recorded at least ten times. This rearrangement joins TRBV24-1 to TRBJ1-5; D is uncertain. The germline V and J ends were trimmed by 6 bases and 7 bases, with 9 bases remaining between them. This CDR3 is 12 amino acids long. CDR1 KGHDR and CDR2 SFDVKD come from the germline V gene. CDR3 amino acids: CATSLGIQPQHF. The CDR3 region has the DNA TGTGCCACCAGTTTGGGGATACAGCCCCAGCATTTT.

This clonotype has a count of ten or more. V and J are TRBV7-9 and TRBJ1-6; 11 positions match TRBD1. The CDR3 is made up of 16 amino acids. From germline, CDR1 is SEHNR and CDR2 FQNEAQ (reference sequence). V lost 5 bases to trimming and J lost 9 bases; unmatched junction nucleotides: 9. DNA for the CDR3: TGTGCCAGCAGCACTAGGAGGACAGGGGGCTCTTCACCCCTCCACTTT. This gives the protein CASSTRRTGGSSPLHF.

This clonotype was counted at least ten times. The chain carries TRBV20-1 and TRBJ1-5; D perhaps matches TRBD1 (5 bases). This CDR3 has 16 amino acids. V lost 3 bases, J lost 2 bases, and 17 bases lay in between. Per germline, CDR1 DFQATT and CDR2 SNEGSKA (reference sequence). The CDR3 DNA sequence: TGCAGTGCTAGCAAGGCCAGGGTGGTAGGCAATCAGCCCCAGCATTTT. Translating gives CSASKARVVGNQPQHF.

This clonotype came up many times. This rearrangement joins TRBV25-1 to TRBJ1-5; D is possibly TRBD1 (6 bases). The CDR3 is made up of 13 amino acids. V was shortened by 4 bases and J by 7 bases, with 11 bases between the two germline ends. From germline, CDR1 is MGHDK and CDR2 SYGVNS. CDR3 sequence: CASSANQGQPQHF. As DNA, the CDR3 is TGTGCCAGCAGTGCGAATCAGGGGCAGCCCCAGCATTTT.

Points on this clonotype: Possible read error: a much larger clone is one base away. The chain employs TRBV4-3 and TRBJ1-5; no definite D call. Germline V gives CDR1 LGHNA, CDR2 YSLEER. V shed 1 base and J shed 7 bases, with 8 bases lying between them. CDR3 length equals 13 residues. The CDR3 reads CASSQGRSQPQHF. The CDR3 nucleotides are TGCGCCAGCAGCCAAGGTCGAAGCCAGCCCCAGCATTTT.

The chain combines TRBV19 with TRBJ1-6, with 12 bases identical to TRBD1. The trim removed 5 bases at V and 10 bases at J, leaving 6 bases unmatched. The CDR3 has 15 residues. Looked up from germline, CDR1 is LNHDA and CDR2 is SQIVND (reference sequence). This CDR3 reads CASSVGTGGQSPLHF. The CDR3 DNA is TGTGCCAGTAGTGTGGGGACAGGGGGCCAATCACCCCTCCACTTT.

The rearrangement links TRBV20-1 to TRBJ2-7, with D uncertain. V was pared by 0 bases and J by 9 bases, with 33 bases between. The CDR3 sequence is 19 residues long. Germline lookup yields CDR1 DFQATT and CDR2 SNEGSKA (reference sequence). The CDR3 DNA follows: TGCAGTGCTAGAGAATCCGGTTCCGACTCACCCCAGATAGGCCGAGCGCAGTACTTC. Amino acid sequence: CSARESGSDSPQIGRAQYF.

The CDR3: CASSYPTQPQHF. As DNA, the CDR3 is TGTGCCAGCAGTTACCCGACTCAGCCCCAGCATTTT. The chain recombines TRBV6-2 or TRBV6-3 with TRBJ1-5; the D is unclear. The CDR3 runs to 12 residues. Trimming took off 2 bases at V and 6 bases at J, with 5 bases between the two ends. Germline CDR1 is MNHEY and CDR2 is SVGEGT.

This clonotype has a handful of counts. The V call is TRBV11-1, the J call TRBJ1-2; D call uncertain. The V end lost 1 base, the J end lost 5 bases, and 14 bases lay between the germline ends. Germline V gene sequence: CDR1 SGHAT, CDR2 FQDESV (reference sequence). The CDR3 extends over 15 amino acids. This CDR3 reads CASSLEYKGSYGYTF. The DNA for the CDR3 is TGTGCCAGCAGCTTAGAGTATAAGGGCTCTTATGGCTACACCTTC.